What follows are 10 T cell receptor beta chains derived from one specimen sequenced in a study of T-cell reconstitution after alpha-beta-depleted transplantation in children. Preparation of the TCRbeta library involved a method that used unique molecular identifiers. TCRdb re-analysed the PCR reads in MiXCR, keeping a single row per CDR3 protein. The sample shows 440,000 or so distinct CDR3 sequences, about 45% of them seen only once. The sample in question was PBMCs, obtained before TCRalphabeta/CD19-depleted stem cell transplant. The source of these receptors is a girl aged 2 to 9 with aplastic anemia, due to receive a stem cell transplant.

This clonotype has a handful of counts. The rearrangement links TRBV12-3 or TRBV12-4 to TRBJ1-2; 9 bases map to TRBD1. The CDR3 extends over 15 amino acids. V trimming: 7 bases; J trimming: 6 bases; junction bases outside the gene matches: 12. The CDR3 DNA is TGTGCCAGCACCAAGGGACAGGGAGGAGGAAATGGCTACACCTTC. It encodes CASTKGQGGGNGYTF.

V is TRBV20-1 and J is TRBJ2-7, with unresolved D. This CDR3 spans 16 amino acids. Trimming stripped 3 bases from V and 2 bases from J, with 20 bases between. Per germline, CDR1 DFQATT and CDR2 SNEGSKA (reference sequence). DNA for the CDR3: TGCAGTGCTAGGGGCTCCTCGCGGAAGACCGCCTACGAGCAGTACTTC. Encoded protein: CSARGSSRKTAYEQYF.

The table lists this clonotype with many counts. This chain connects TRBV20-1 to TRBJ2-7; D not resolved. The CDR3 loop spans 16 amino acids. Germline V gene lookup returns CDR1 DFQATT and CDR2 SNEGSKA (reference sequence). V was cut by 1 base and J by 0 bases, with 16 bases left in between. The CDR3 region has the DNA TGCAGTGCTAGAGCCCCCATAACGGGTATCTCCTACGAGCAGTACTTC. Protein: CSARAPITGISYEQYF.

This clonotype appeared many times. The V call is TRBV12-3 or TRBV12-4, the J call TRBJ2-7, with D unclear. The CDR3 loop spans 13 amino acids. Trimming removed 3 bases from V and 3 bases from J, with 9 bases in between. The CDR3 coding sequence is TGTGCCAGCAGTTTGGGTCGCGGCTACGAGCAGTACTTC. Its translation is CASSLGRGYEQYF.

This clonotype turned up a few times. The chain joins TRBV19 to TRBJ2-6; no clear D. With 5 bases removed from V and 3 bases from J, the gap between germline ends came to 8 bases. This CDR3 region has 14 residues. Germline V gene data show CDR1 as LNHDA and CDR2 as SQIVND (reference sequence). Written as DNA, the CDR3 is TGTGCCAGTAGTTTTCTCTTTGGGGCCAACGTCCTGACTTTC. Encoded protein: CASSFLFGANVLTF.

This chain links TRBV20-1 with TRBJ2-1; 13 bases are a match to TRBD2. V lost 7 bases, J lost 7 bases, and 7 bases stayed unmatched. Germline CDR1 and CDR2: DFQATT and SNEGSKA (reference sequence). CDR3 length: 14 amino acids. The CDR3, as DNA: TGCAGTGGCCGACTAGCGGGGGGCCGAAATGAGCAGTTCTTC. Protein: CSGRLAGGRNEQFF.

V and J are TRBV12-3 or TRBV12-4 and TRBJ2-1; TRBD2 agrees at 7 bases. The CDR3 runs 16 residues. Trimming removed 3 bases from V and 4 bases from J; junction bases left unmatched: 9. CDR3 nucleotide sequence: TGTGCCAGCAGTTTCCTTGGTGGTAGCGGGTACAATGAGCAGTTCTTC. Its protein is CASSFLGGSGYNEQFF.

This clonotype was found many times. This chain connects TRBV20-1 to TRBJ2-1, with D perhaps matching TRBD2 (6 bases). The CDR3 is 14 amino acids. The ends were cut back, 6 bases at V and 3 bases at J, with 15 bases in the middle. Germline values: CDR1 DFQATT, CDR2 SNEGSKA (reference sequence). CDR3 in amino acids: CSATLASNYNEQFF. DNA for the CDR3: TGCAGTGCGACACTAGCTTCTAACTACAATGAGCAGTTCTTC.

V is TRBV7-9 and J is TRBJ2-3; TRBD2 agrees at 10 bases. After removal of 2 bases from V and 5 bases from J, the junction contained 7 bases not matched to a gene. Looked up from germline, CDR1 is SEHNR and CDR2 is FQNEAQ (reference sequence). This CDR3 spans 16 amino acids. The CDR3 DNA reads TGTGCCAGCAGCTTACGTGGACTAGCGGATGGAGATACGCAGTATTTT. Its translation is CASSLRGLADGDTQYF.

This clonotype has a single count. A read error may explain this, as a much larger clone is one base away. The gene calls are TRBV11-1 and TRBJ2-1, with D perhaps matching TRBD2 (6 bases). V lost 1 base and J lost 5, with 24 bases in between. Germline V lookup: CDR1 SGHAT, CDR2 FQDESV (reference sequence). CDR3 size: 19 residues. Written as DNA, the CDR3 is TGTGCCAGCAGCTTAGAAAGGTCGAGCGGGTCCCAGTCCCACAATGAGCAGTTCTTC. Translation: CASSLERSSGSQSHNEQFF.